One and the same sample provided the 5 T cell receptor beta chains below, sequenced in a study of blood T cell repertoires in COVID-19. Some clones are missing from TCRdb's copy, which holds only in-frame ones; the method was immunoSEQ multiplex PCR. The sample shows 89,000 or so clones, roughly 86% of them seen only once. The source material was peripheral blood. All receptors derive from a man in his fifties with active COVID-19.

The chain combines TRBV27 with TRBJ1-1; maybe TRBD1 (6 bases). Germline lookup yields CDR1 MNHEY and CDR2 SMNVEV (reference sequence). Trimming took off 4 bases at V and 2 bases at J, with 11 bases between the two ends. This CDR3 region has 14 residues. The CDR3: CASSYRVDNTEAFF. In DNA form, the CDR3 reads TGTGCCAGCAGTTACAGGGTCGATAACACTGAAGCTTTCTTT.

The CDR3 sequence is CATSGGQLRTGQPQHF. CDR3 DNA sequence: TGTGCCACCAGTGGGGGACAGTTAAGGACGGGTCAGCCCCAGCATTTT. V usage is TRBV24-1 and J usage is TRBJ1-5, with TRBD1 identical over 7 bases. Losses at the gene ends were 5 bases for V and 6 bases for J; bases not matched to a gene: 12. CDR3 size: 16 residues. Germline V gene data show CDR1 as KGHDR and CDR2 as SFDVKD.

This chain joins TRBV5-1 and TRBJ1-6; 7 nucleotides agree with TRBD1. Germline-derived CDR1 and CDR2 are SGHRS and YFSETQ. The CDR3 loop spans 14 amino acids. The ends lost 4 bases at V and 5 bases at J; junction bases unmatched: 3. CDR3 nucleotide sequence: TGCGCCAGCAGCGGACAGGTTGATAATTCACCCCTCCACTTT. Its translation: CASSGQVDNSPLHF.

The CDR3 sequence is CASSLSRQGGVGGYTF. CDR3 DNA: TGTGCCAGCAGCTTAAGTCGACAGGGCGGGGTTGGCGGCTACACCTTC. V gene TRBV7-2 combines with J gene TRBJ1-2; 7 bases match TRBD1. The CDR3 spans 16 residues. Germline V lookup: CDR1 SGHTA, CDR2 FQGNSA. V was pared by 2 bases and J by 8 bases, with 14 bases of the junction left unmatched. Supplemented by reference TRBV7-2 and TRBJ1-2, the full variable domain reads GAGVSQSPSNKVTEKGKDVELRCDPISGHTALYWYRQSLGQGLEFLIYFQGNSAPDKSGLPSDRFSAERTGGSVSTLTIQRTQQEDSAVYLCASSLSRQGGVGGYTFGSGTRLTVV.

Only one count was recorded for this clone. The V gene is TRBV23-1, the J gene TRBJ1-5, with 8 bases aligning to TRBD1. Being an ORF, TRBV23-1 has a function that is uncertain. The CDR3 contains 17 residues. The ends lost 4 bases at V and 7 bases at J; junction bases unmatched: 15. CDR3 sequence reads: CASSPETGQGMRQPQHF. CDR3 DNA: TGCGCCAGCAGTCCGGAGACTGGACAGGGAATGCGGCAGCCCCAGCATTTT.